The sequence of this TCR beta chain was determined in a study of graft-versus-host responses after intestinal transplantation. Study in general: Transplant recipients had multivisceral, liver-intestinal, or isolated intestinal grafts. Following induction with anti-thymocyte globulin, all recipients were given tacrolimus and steroids for about three years.

Findings and limits, study-wide: Recipient bone marrow held GvH clones, some seen earlier in ileum or blood.

The repertoire was sequenced with immunoSEQ multiplex PCR; TCRdb's copy has only in-frame clones and lacks some. The table shows 35,000 to 45,000 clones, with just under 90% occurring only once. Per the germline V gene, CDR1 is MGHRA and CDR2 is YSYEKL. The V and J ends lost 4 bases and 8 bases respectively, with 9 bases between them. This CDR3 comprises 12 residues. On this clone itself: Its antigen is currently unknown.

The sequence derives from a human patient who received an intestinal transplant, so some T cells may come from the graft donor. The specimen was PBMCs, collected just under 270 days after transplant. This chain uses TRBV4-1 with TRBJ2-1, with no clear D. In DNA, the CDR3 is TGCGCCAGCAGCCTCGATGATTATGAGCAGTTCTTC. Its protein product is CASSLDDYEQFF.